The T cell receptor (beta chain) under discussion was sequenced for a study of blood T cell repertoires in COVID-19. The length of the CDR3 is 14 residues. The V and J ends lost 4 bases and 0 bases, in that order; junction bases with no gene match: 2. Germline-derived CDR1 and CDR2 are MGHDK and SYGVNS. The data were produced by immunoSEQ multiplex PCR, yet TCRdb's version contains in-frame clones alone and is incomplete. The sample holds around 250,000 clones, around 87% seen once. The rearrangement links TRBV25-1 to TRBJ1-1, with 7 bases fitting TRBD1. This sequence was found in a woman aged 45-59 years who had recovered from COVID-19. Input material: PBMCs or T cells enriched from blood (not recorded which). The CDR3, as DNA: TGTGCCAGCAGTGGACAGGGATTGAACACTGAAGCTTTCTTT. It translates to CASSGQGLNTEAFF.